The T cell receptor (beta chain) under discussion was sequenced for a study of blood T cell repertoires in COVID-19. Study-wide context: Sites in the United States, Italy and Spain provided acute and convalescent COVID-19 samples. PBMCs, B-cell-depleted T cells, or T cells were the source of the cDNA or gDNA that made up the material.

The method was immunoSEQ multiplex PCR; TCRdb's version includes in-frame clones alone and lacks a portion of them. The table lists some 250,000 clones, roughly four fifths of them singletons. CDR3 length: 14 amino acids. Germline V CDR1 and CDR2: MNHNS, SASEGT. The V segment lost 2 bases and the J segment 8 bases; nucleotides outside the gene matches: 6. The count of this clone is one. The source is a man aged 45-65 years with active or convalescent COVID-19. The V call is TRBV6-1, the J call TRBJ1-1; 9 bases map to TRBD1. Sequenced input: peripheral blood. This CDR3 reads CASSETMDRGEAFF. The CDR3 nucleotides read TGTGCCAGCAGTGAAACAATGGACAGGGGAGAAGCTTTCTTT.